A selection of T cell receptor beta chains follows, all from one sample in a study of cytomegalovirus exposure and HLA in healthy donors. Sequencing used immunoSEQ multiplex PCR; TCRdb keeps in-frame clones, though not all of them. The table lists under 150,000 clones, approximately 80% of them singletons. Sequenced: PBMCs. Source of these receptors: a woman in her twenties or thirties in good health and CMV-seronegative. CDR3s include the opening cysteine and the closing phenylalanine or tryptophan. Each record gives: J gene, clone size, V gene, D gene, CDR3 DNA, CDR3 protein. D genes are given only for firm matches. The listing skips clone size in some rows; elsewhere it reads once, few, many or a size class.

>TRBJ2-7|.|TRBV7-9|TRBD1
TGTGCCAGCAACAAAGGGACAGATGCCGTCGAGCAGTACTTC
CASNKGTDAVEQYF
>TRBJ1-2|few|TRBV11-2|.
TGTGCCAGCAGCTTAGTAGGGTCGGGGGATGGCTACACCTTC
CASSLVGSGDGYTF
>TRBJ2-1|few|TRBV5-1|TRBD2
TGCGCCAGCAGCTTCACAGCGGGAGCGCCCGGTGAGCAGTTCTTC
CASSFTAGAPGEQFF
>TRBJ2-2|.|TRBV6-5|TRBD2
TGTGCCAGCAGTTCGCCGGTGCGGGAGGATGGGGAGCTGTTTTTT
CASSSPVREDGELFF
>TRBJ2-1|once|TRBV30|TRBD2
TGTGCCTGGAGTGTTCGTCTAGCGGGCGTCAATGAGCAGTTCTTC
CAWSVRLAGVNEQFF
>TRBJ1-3|.|TRBV28|.
TGTGCCAGCAGTTTTCAGGGGACCCCCTCTGGAAACACCATATATTTT
CASSFQGTPSGNTIYF
>TRBJ1-2|.|TRBV6-5|TRBD1
TGTGCCAGCAGTTACTACGGGACAGGGTTAGAGGGCTACACCTTC
CASSYYGTGLEGYTF
>TRBJ2-7|.|TRBV7-8|.
TGTGCCAGCAGCTTCGAGGGCTTAGTGTACGAGCAGTACTTC
CASSFEGLVYEQYF
>TRBJ2-2|.|TRBV7-2|.
TGTGCCAGCAGCTCCAGTGGGGGGTCGGCGGAGCTGTTTTTT
CASSSSGGSAELFF
>TRBJ2-7|few|TRBV6-1|TRBD2
TGTGCCAGCAGTGTCGGGACTAGCGGGGCAAATACCTACGAGCAGTACTTC
CASSVGTSGANTYEQYF
>TRBJ1-2|once|TRBV27|TRBD1
TGTGCCAGCGGCCCAGGGGGCACCTATGGCTACACCTTC
CASGPGGTYGYTF
>TRBJ2-1|.|TRBV27|TRBD2
TGTGCCAGCCATAGCGGGCTCACCTACAATGAGCAGTTCTTC
CASHSGLTYNEQFF
>TRBJ2-6|.|TRBV9|.
TGTGCCAGCAGCGTATCGGGATTTGGGGCCAACGTCCTGACTTTC
CASSVSGFGANVLTF
>TRBJ1-1|few|TRBV5-4|TRBD1
TGTGCCAGCAGCATCGAACAGGGGGCGCGGACTGAAGCTTTCTTT
CASSIEQGARTEAFF
>TRBJ2-6|.|TRBV30|.
TGTGCCTGGACGCCAGGGGCAGGGGCCAACGTCCTGACTTTC
CAWTPGAGANVLTF
>TRBJ2-1|.|TRBV5-1|.
TGCGCCAGCAGCTTGGCCGTGGCGGAGGCCCGCGGGAATGAGCAGTTCTTC
CASSLAVAEARGNEQFF
>TRBJ2-5|.|TRBV27|TRBD2
TGTGCCAGCAGTTCCCAACTAGCGGGGAATCAAGAGACCCAGTACTTC
CASSSQLAGNQETQYF
>TRBJ2-7|.|TRBV7-9|TRBD2
TGTGCCAGCAGCCACGGGACTAGCGGGTACTTC
CASSHGTSGYF
>TRBJ2-5|.|TRBV7-9|TRBD1
TGTGCCAGCAGTATGGGACAGGGGGTGGAGACCCAGTACTTC
CASSMGQGVETQYF
>TRBJ1-2|.|TRBV7-2|TRBD1
TGTGCCAGCAGCACCTGGACAGGTTCCCATCTAAACTCCTATGGCTACACCTTC
CASSTWTGSHLNSYGYTF
>TRBJ2-5|.|TRBV5-4|.
TGTGCCAGCAGCGCTGAGAACGGGGAATTAACTGAGACCCAGTACTTC
CASSAENGELTETQYF
>TRBJ1-1|.|TRBV7-9|.
TGTGCCAGCAGCTCCCTTGGGGGAGGGACTGAAGCTTTCTTT
CASSSLGGGTEAFF
>TRBJ2-2|.|TRBV6-1|.
TGTGCCAGCAGTGAAGCAGGGGACACCGGGGAGCTGTTTTTT
CASSEAGDTGELFF
>TRBJ2-7|.|TRBV5-4|TRBD1
TGTGCCAGCAGCTTGTTCGGGACAGACTACGAGCAGTACTTC
CASSLFGTDYEQYF
>TRBJ2-2|.|TRBV5-1|TRBD2
TGCGCCAGCACCTCTCGAACTAGCGGGAGTACCGGGGAGCTGTTTTTT
CASTSRTSGSTGELFF
>TRBJ2-5|.|TRBV11-2|.
TGTGCCAGCAGCTTAGGGACGGGGATGAGAAACCAAGAGACCCAGTACTTC
CASSLGTGMRNQETQYF
>TRBJ2-7|.|TRBV19|TRBD1
TGTGCCAGTAGTCCGAGCACAGGGGAGTTCAACGAGCAGTACTTC
CASSPSTGEFNEQYF
>TRBJ1-1|.|TRBV10-3|.
TGTGCCATCAGTGAGTCCAAGGGAAGGGGGACGGAAAACACTGAAGCTTTCTTT
CAISESKGRGTENTEAFF
>TRBJ2-7|few|TRBV7-8|.
TGTGCCAGCAGCGGCCCTCCCGGGAGCTCCTACGAGCAGTACTTC
CASSGPPGSSYEQYF
>TRBJ2-1|.|TRBV10-3|.
TGTGCCATCAGTGAGTCCGGGGGTAGCGTCGCGCAGTTCTTC
CAISESGGSVAQFF
>TRBJ2-3|.|TRBV21-1|.
TGTGCCAGCAGCACTAGTCCTAGCACAGATACGCAGTATTTT
CASSTSPSTDTQYF
>TRBJ1-1|.|TRBV18|TRBD1
TGTGCCAGCTCGCAGGGGGCGAACACTGAAGCTTTCTTT
CASSQGANTEAFF
>TRBJ2-3|.|TRBV29-1|TRBD2
TGCAGCGTTGACACACCGGGGGGAAACACAGATACGCAGTATTTT
CSVDTPGGNTDTQYF
>TRBJ1-2|.|TRBV5-1|TRBD1
TGCGCCAGCAGCTTAGCGGACAGGGAGGATGGCTACACCTTC
CASSLADREDGYTF
>TRBJ2-7|.|TRBV5-1|.
TGCGCCAGCAGCTTGGGGCAGGTCTCCTACGAGCAGTACTTC
CASSLGQVSYEQYF
>TRBJ2-5|.|TRBV9|TRBD2
TGTGCCAGCAGCCCGGCTAGCGGGCGCCAAGAGACCCAGTACTTC
CASSPASGRQETQYF
>TRBJ2-1|.|TRBV28|.
TGTGCCAGCAGTCTATCAGGGAATGAGCAGTTCTTC
CASSLSGNEQFF
>TRBJ1-1|.|TRBV11-2|.
TGTGCCAGCAGCCCCCAGCGGGGGTGGAGGAACACTGAAGCTTTCTTT
CASSPQRGWRNTEAFF
>TRBJ2-7|.|TRBV7-9|.
TGTGCCAGCAGCAGGACAGTTGGGAGCTCCTACGAGCAGTACTTC
CASSRTVGSSYEQYF
>TRBJ2-2|.|TRBV7-2|TRBD2
TGTGCCAGCAGCTTAACGGGAGGGCCGGGGAACACCGGGGAGCTGTTTTTT
CASSLTGGPGNTGELFF
>TRBJ2-3|.|TRBV7-2|TRBD2
TGTGCCAGCAGCTTTCCGCTAGCGGGAGAAATTATCACAGATACGCAGTATTTT
CASSFPLAGEIITDTQYF
>TRBJ2-1|.|TRBV18|.
TGTGCCAGCTCACCGGCAGAAGGAGAGTATGAGCAGTTCTTC
CASSPAEGEYEQFF
>TRBJ2-7|.|TRBV10-1|TRBD2
TGCGCCAGCGCCCAGCGGGAGGGTTACGAGCAGTACTTC
CASAQREGYEQYF
>TRBJ2-7|.|TRBV14|.
TGTGCCAGCAGCCAAGTCGGTGGGCGGGCCACCTACGAGCAGTACTTC
CASSQVGGRATYEQYF
>TRBJ2-1|few|TRBV25-1|.
TGTGCCAGCAGGAAGGAAACAGTTCTCTCCTACAATGAGCAGTTCTTC
CASRKETVLSYNEQFF
>TRBJ2-7|.|TRBV15|.
TGTGCCACCAGCAGTACTTACTACGAGCAGTACTTC
CATSSTYYEQYF
>TRBJ1-1|.|TRBV19|TRBD1
TGTGCCAGTAGCACTTCCAGGGGGCACACTGAAGCTTTCTTT
CASSTSRGHTEAFF
>TRBJ2-1|.|TRBV11-2|TRBD1
TGTGCCAGCAGACCGGGACAGGGGATGTTGGATGAGCAGTTCTTC
CASRPGQGMLDEQFF
>TRBJ2-7|.|TRBV5-6|.
TGTGCCAGCCGACAGGTTGGGACCTACGAGCAGTACTTC
CASRQVGTYEQYF
>TRBJ2-1|.|TRBV10-1|TRBD1
TGCGCCAGCTCGGGACAGGGGATGGACAATGAGCAGTTCTTC
CASSGQGMDNEQFF
>TRBJ2-7|.|TRBV7-2|.
TGTGCCAGCAGCTCCGTCGGGACTTTAAGCTCCTACGAGCAGTACTTC
CASSSVGTLSSYEQYF
>TRBJ1-2|.|TRBV19|.
TGTGCCAGTAGAAGACGACAGGAAACTTCTGTGGGCTACACCTTC
CASRRRQETSVGYTF
>TRBJ1-5|few|TRBV28|.
TGTGCCAGCAGTTTGTTAGCGCGCAATCAGCCCCAGCATTTT
CASSLLARNQPQHF